Described below is a single T cell receptor beta chain sequence and its context. This record comes from a study of T cell responses to AZD1222 COVID-19 vaccine. Some clones are missing from TCRdb's copy, which holds only in-frame ones; the method was immunoSEQ multiplex PCR. The sample yields 72,000 or so clones, roughly 87% seen once. The CDR3 covers 16 residues. The germline V gene encodes CDR1 MDHEN and CDR2 SYDVKM. Trimming stripped 0 bases from V and 1 base from J, with 10 bases between. The chain has TRBV28 and TRBJ1-5, with D possibly TRBD1 on 5 matching bases. Sequenced material: peripheral blood, taken 28 days after the second AZD1222 dose. The clonotype originates from an adult who received the AZD1222 COVID-19 vaccine. Here the CDR3 reads CASSLWGPGSNQPQHF. The CDR3 nucleotides read TGTGCCAGCAGTTTATGGGGACCGGGGAGCAATCAGCCCCAGCATTTT.